These T cell receptor beta chains were read from a single sample in a study of regulatory T cells in long-lasting Graves disease. TCRdb recomputed calls from the multiplex PCR reads with MiXCR, one row per CDR3 protein. In the table there are approximately 270,000 distinct CDR3 sequences, approximately 18% of which are singletons. This sample was also put to use in a study of T cells in Graves' hyperthyroidism and ophthalmopathy.

The sample was peripheral blood mononuclear cells (PBMCs), taken at new diagnosis, from a patient treated with antithyroid drugs. The receptors were gathered from a woman under 40 with Graves disease. The CDR3 runs from the conserved cysteine through the conserved F or W. D genes are given only for firm matches. Clone size is shown for a subset of rows, as once, few, many or a class of expanded clone.

>many|TRBD2|TRBV7-9|TRBJ2-1
TGTGCCAGCAGCTTAACCAGCGGGGGGGTAGGTGAGCAGTTCTTC
CASSLTSGGVGEQFF
>many|TRBD1|TRBV9|TRBJ1-2
TGTGCCAGCAAGGGGGCCGACTACACCTTC
CASKGADYTF
>many|TRBD1|TRBV6-2/TRBV6-3|TRBJ2-1
TGTGCCAGCAGTTACAGGACAGGGAGCCATGAGCAGTTCTTC
CASSYRTGSHEQFF
>once|TRBD2|TRBV20-1|TRBJ2-2
TGCAGTGCTAGACCCCTGGCTAGCGGGGCGCTGAACACCGGGGAGCTGGTTTTT
CSARPLASGALNTGELVF
>many|-|TRBV15|TRBJ1-1
TGTGCCACCAGCAGAGATCGTCGGCCAGGGATGAACACTGAAGCTTTCTTT
CATSRDRRPGMNTEAFF
>many|TRBD1|TRBV20-1|TRBJ1-2
TGCAGTGCCCAACCCCCCGGACAGGGAGCTAACTATGGCTACACCTTC
CSAQPPGQGANYGYTF
>many|-|TRBV6-1|TRBJ1-1
TGTGCCAGCAGTGTAACAGGGAGTGCGGGCACTGAAGCTTTCTTT
CASSVTGSAGTEAFF
>few|-|TRBV24-1|TRBJ2-2
TGTGCCACCAGTGATTTAACCGGGGAGCTGTTTTTT
CATSDLTGELFF
>many|TRBD1|TRBV20-1|TRBJ1-6
TGCAGTGCTAGGCCGGGACAGGGGTGGTCACCCCTCCACTTT
CSARPGQGWSPLHF
>once|-|TRBV6-1|TRBJ2-1
TGTGCCAGCAGTCATGGGACGGTATACAATGAGCAGTTCTTC
CASSHGTVYNEQFF
>many|-|TRBV12-3/TRBV12-4|TRBJ1-5
TGTGCCAGCAGTCGCGGACCGACCGGCCAGCCCCAGCATTTT
CASSRGPTGQPQHF
>many|-|TRBV5-4|TRBJ1-5
TGTGCCAGCAGCTTAAGGGGCTCAAGAGATCAGCCCCAGCATTTT
CASSLRGSRDQPQHF
>many|TRBD2|TRBV11-2|TRBJ2-1
TGTGCCAGCAGCAGAACTAGCGGGGTTTACAATGAGCAGTTCTTC
CASSRTSGVYNEQFF
>-|TRBD1|TRBV12-3/TRBV12-4|TRBJ2-7
TGTGCCAGCAGTCAAGGCGACAGGGCCGACTACGAGCAGTACTTC
CASSQGDRADYEQYF
>-|-|TRBV19|TRBJ1-6
TGTGCCAGTAGTTCCTACCCGGGACTGCTAATTAATTCACCCCTCCACTTT
CASSSYPGLLINSPLHF
>many|TRBD1|TRBV10-3|TRBJ2-7
TGTGCCATCAGCCACGACAGGGATGACGAGCAGTACTTC
CAISHDRDDEQYF
>many|-|TRBV19|TRBJ2-1
TGTGCCAGTACCCTCACTATCATCTCCTACAATGAGCAGTTCTTC
CASTLTIISYNEQFF